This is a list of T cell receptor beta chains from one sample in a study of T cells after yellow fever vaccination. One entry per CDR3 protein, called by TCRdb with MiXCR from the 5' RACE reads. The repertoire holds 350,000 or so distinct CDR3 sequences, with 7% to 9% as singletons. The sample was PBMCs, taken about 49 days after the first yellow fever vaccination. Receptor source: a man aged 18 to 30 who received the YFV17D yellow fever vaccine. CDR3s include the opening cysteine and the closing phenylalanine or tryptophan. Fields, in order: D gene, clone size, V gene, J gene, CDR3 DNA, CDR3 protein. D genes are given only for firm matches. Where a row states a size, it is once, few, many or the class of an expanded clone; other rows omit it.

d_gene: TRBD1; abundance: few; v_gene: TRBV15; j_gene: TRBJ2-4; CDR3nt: TGTGCCACCAGTCCAGGGGGAGTAGCCAAAAACATTCAGTACTTC; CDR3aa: CATSPGGVAKNIQYF
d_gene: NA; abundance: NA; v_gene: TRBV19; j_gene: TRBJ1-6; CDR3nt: TGTGCCAGTAGTCGAACAGGGAGGAATTCACCCCTCCACTTT; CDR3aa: CASSRTGRNSPLHF
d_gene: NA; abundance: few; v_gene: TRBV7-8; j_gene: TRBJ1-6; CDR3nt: TGTGCCAGCAGCTCCGCGGGCACTTATAATTCACCCCTCCACTTT; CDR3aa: CASSSAGTYNSPLHF
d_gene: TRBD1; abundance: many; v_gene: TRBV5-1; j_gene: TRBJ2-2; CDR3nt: TGCGCCAGCACCCTGAGGGGGGGACAGGGATCGGCCGGGGAGCTGTTTTTT; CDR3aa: CASTLRGGQGSAGELFF
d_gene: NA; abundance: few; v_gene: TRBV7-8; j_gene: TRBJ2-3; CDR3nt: TGTGCCAGCAGCTTTCTGGGGGCTAGCACAGATACGCAGTATTTT; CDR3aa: CASSFLGASTDTQYF
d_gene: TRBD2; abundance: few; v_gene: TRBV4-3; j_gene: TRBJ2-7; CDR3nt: TGCGCCAGCAGCCGAAGTGGGACTAGTATCAACGAGCAGTACTTC; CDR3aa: CASSRSGTSINEQYF
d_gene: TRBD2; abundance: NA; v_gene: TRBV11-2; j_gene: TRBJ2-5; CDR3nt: TGTGCCAGCAGCCAGACCGGGGGGGCCAGGGAGACCCAGTACTTC; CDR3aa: CASSQTGGARETQYF
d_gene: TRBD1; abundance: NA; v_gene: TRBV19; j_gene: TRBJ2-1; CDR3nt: TGTGCCAGTAGTATTGAGACAGGGTACGGTGAGCAGTTCTTC; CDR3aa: CASSIETGYGEQFF
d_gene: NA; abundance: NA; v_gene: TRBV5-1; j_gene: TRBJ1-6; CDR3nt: TGCGCCAGCAGCTTGAGTGGCGGGCAAAATTCACCCCTCCACTTT; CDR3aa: CASSLSGGQNSPLHF
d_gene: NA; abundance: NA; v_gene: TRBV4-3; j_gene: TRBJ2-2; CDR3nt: TGCGCCAGCAGCCGACAGGTTGTCCGGGACATAGACACCGGGGAGCTGTTTTTT; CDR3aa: CASSRQVVRDIDTGELFF
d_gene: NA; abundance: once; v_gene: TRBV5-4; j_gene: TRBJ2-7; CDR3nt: TGTGCCAGCAGCTTGGGGGGGGGGGGCGGAACCCCCTACGAGCAGTACTTC; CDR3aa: CASSLGGGGGTPYEQYF
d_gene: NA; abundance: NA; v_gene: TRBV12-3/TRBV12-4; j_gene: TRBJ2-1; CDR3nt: TGTGCCAGCAGTCCCAACTGGCGCGGTGAGCAGTTCTTC; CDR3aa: CASSPNWRGEQFF
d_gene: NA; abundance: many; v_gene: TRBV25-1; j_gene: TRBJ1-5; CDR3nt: TGTGCCAGCAGTGATGAGGATCAGCCCCAGCATTTT; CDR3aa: CASSDEDQPQHF
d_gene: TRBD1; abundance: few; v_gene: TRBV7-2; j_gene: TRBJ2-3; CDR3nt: TGTGCCAGCAGCCTAGGGGTCCAGGGGGCGTTAGATACGCAGTATTTT; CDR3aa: CASSLGVQGALDTQYF
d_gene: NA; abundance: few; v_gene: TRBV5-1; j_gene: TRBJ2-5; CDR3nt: TGCGCCAGCAGATCGACAACAGGGACCCAGTACTTC; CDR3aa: CASRSTTGTQYF
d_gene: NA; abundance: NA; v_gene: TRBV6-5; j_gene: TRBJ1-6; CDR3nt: TGTGCCAGCAGTTATAAGGGCAGGGCGAATTCACCCCTCCACTTT; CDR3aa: CASSYKGRANSPLHF
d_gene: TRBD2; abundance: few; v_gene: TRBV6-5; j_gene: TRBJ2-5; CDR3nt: TGTGCCAGCAGTTATGTCGGGACTAAGGAGACCCAGTACTTC; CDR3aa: CASSYVGTKETQYF
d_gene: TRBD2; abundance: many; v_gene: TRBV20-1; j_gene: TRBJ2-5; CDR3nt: TGCAGTGCCCCCTCCGGGACTAGCGGAGAGTACTTC; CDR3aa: CSAPSGTSGEYF
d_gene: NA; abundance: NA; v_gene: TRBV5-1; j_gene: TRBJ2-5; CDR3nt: TGCGCCAGCAGCTTGGAGGGAAAAGATGGGACCCAGTACTTC; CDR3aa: CASSLEGKDGTQYF
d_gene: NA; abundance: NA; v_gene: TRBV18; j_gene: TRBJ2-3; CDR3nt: TGTGCCAGCTCACCGGACGGCTCCGGCACAGATACGCAGTATTTT; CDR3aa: CASSPDGSGTDTQYF
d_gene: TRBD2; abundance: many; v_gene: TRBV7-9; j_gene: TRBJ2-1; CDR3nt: TGTGCCAGCAGCTTAGCAGCGGGGGGGGAGGGAGAGCAGTTCTTC; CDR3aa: CASSLAAGGEGEQFF
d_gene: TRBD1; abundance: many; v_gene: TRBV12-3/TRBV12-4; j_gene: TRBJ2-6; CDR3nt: TGTGCCAGCAGGCAAGGGACAGCTGGGGCCAACGTCCTGACTTTC; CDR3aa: CASRQGTAGANVLTF
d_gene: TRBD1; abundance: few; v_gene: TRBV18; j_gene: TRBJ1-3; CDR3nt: TGTGCCAGCTCACGGACAGGAACAGGTCCCTCACGAGCCTCTGGAAACACCATATATTTT; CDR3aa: CASSRTGTGPSRASGNTIYF
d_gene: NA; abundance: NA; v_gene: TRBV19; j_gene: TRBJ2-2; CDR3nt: TGTGCCAGCACCCCGGGGGTGAACACCGGGGAGCTGTTTTTT; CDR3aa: CASTPGVNTGELFF
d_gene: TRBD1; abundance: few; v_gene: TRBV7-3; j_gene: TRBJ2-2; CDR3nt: TGTGCCAGCACCTTCGGACAGGGGGGGAACACCGGGGAGCTGTTTTTT; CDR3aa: CASTFGQGGNTGELFF
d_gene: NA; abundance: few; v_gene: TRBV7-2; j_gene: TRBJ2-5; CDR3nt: TGTGCCAGCAGCTTAGCGCTGGCCGCCGAAGAGACCCAGTACTTC; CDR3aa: CASSLALAAEETQYF
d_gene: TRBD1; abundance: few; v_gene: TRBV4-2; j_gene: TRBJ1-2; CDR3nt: TGTGCCAGCAGCCCGGAAGGGGGACAGGGAATCTATGGCTACACCTTC; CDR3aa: CASSPEGGQGIYGYTF